This T cell receptor (beta chain) is drawn from a study of spatial heterogeneity in lung cancer. Study information: The authors sequenced available follow-up PBMC samples, taken a median of roughly two years after resection. Detected sequences consistently included more beta-chain ones than alpha-chain ones. Raw reads contained each unique TCR and UMI combination more than ten times on average.

MiXCR, run by TCRdb on the 5' RACE reads, gives a single entry per CDR3 protein. The sample includes about 9,200 distinct CDR3 sequences, roughly 20% seen only once; the top ten take about 41%. Time point described: blood at routine non-recurrence follow-up after resection. No cells were sorted before sequencing. The whole RNA sequenced was extracted from tumor, nontumor lung or frozen PBMC. V lost 0 bases to trimming and J lost 3 bases, with 3 bases between them. Germline V CDR1 and CDR2: DFQATT, SNEGSKA (reference sequence). The CDR3 has 11 amino acids. The sequence was obtained from a male donor with early-stage non-small cell lung cancer. The genes are TRBV20-1 and TRBJ2-7; D unclear. The material sequenced was PBMCs, taken at follow-up. The CDR3 protein is CSAREVYEQYF. Written as DNA, the CDR3 is TGCAGTGCTAGAGAAGTCTACGAGCAGTACTTC.